Sequencing of this T cell receptor beta chain was carried out in a study of identifying expanded T cells in peripheral blood. Collection occurred without any documented infections or immune events in donors. CDR1 and CDR2 from the germline V gene are SGHDT and YYEEEE. With 1 base removed from V and 4 bases from J, the gap between germline ends came to 6 bases. CDR3 length equals 12 residues. Profiling relied on immunoSEQ multiplex PCR, and the TCRdb table lists in-frame clones only, not all of them. The sample contains 91,000 or so clones, 88% of which appear only once. This clone has a handful of counts.

Sequenced input: blood. This TCR was recovered from a person between 18 and 75 years old in good health. The V gene is TRBV5-6, the J gene TRBJ2-7; D remains unclear. In DNA form, the CDR3 reads TGTGCCAGCAGCTTGAGTCTTTACGAGCAGTACTTC. Its protein product is CASSLSLYEQYF.